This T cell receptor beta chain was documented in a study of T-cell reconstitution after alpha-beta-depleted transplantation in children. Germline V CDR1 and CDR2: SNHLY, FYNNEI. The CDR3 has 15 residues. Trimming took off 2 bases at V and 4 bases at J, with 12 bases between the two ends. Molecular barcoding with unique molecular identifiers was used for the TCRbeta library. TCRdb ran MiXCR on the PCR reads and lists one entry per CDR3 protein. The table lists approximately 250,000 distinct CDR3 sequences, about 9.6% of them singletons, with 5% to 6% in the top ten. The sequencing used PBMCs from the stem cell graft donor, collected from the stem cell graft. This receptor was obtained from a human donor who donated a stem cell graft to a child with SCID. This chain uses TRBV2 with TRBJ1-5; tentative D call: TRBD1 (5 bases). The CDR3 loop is CASSELGQGNQPQHF. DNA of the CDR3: TGTGCCAGCAGTGAATTGGGGCAGGGAAATCAGCCCCAGCATTTT.